The sequence of this T cell receptor beta chain was determined in a study of blood T cell repertoires in COVID-19 (dated by TCRdb to about 2020). General notes on the study: Samples covering the acute and convalescent phases of COVID-19 were provided by collaborators in the United States, Italy and Spain. Deeply sampled blood TCRbeta repertoires from subjects exposed to, actively infected with, or recovered from COVID-19 were included in the dataset. Sample metadata almost always included a de-identified subject ID, COVID-19 status, age in years and sex. The samples were drawn from two sources: the first 160 participants of the ongoing ImmuneRACE study, and 950 to 1,500 subjects contributed by 6 global collaborators. The material from the prospective study consisted of cDNA or gDNA derived from T cells, B-cell-depleted T cells, or PBMCs. Where HLA class I and class II types were available, the types were taken from metadata supplied by the sample provider, not from assay-based typing. The repertoires were released in a freely available public database meant as a resource for research on the immune response to SARS-CoV-2.

Broad study findings and their caveats: The quantity of clinical and demographic metadata differed by source and by participant and was supplied without curation.

As concerns this clone: This receptor's antigen is unknown. Base qualities are not provided; no much larger clone lies one nucleotide away.

V and J are truncated by 7 bases and 2 bases respectively, leaving an intervening sequence of 18 bases. Per the germline V gene, MNHNS is the CDR1 and SASEGT is the CDR2. From the cysteine through the phenylalanine, the CDR3 covers 16 amino acids. Of the read, only the CDR3 DNA is kept; its 48 bases are in frame from base 1. Collaborating institutions collected whole blood in K2EDTA tubes following their own protocols. For TCRbeta analysis, collaborators shipped samples in one of three forms: frozen whole blood, isolated PBMCs, or DNA extracted from either of those sample types. TCRbeta CDR3 regions were amplified from genomic DNA by means of the immunoSEQ Assay, a bias-controlled multiplex PCR. From the authors' description of their analysis: Nucleated cell counts per sample were estimated from amplification of reference gene primers within the assay. To quantify the absolute abundance of each unique TCRbeta CDR3 rearrangement, sequence reads were collapsed and filtered. For each sample, productive Simpson clonality was calculated as the square root of Simpson's diversity index across productive rearrangements. What TCRdb holds here is the immuneACCESS table cut down to in-frame rearrangements. Part of the clones is not present; checked against another copy, under half of the missing clones reflect an unresolved V gene, and the others are unexplained. The D gene and trimming were derived from the DNA, and the V and J assignments and clone size from that table. The sample data list around 200,000 clones, and roughly nine tenths of these were observed just once. The ten largest clonotypes hold roughly 20% of the sample.

The material sequenced was peripheral blood. The rearranged segments are TRBV6-1 and TRBJ1-3; no D gene can be assigned with confidence. The TCR sequence derives from a man in his 70s with active or convalescent COVID-19. For the CDR3, the sequence is CASIEIWRPPGNTIYF. The nucleotides read TGTGCCAGCATTGAGATTTGGCGGCCCCCTGGAAACACCATATATTTT.